A single sample gave rise to the 3 T cell receptor beta chains below, sequenced in a study of control samples from healthy donors and cancer patients. Sequencing was performed with immunoSEQ multiplex PCR; in TCRdb, only in-frame clones are kept and a portion is missing. The profile shows under 80,000 clones, roughly 84% of them singletons. The material sequenced was blood. The receptors were sampled from a man in his fifties in good health.

The rearrangement joins TRBV9 to TRBJ2-3, with D possibly TRBD1 on 5 matching bases. Germline-derived CDR1 and CDR2 are SGDLS and YYNGEE. The CDR3 is 17 amino acids. The V end was cut by 4 bases, the J end by 3 bases, with 21 bases between. The CDR3 bases are TGTGCCAGCAGCTCTCCGACAGCTCCGGCACTTACAGATACGCAGTATTTT. Its translation: CASSSPTAPALTDTQYF.

The chain recombines TRBV12-3 or TRBV12-4 with TRBJ1-1, with unresolved D. The CDR3 sequence is 13 residues long. Trimming removed 3 bases at V and 1 base at J, with 6 bases between. CDR3 sequence (DNA): TGTGCCAGCAGTTTGAAAAGGAACACTGAAGCTTTCTTT. Protein sequence: CASSLKRNTEAFF.

This clone came up once. V is TRBV19 and J is TRBJ1-4; the D is unclear. This CDR3 contains 13 residues. Between the trimmed V and J ends, which lost 3 bases and 4 bases, there was a span of 6 bases. CDR1 and CDR2 (germline): LNHDA, SQIVND (reference sequence). This CDR3 is CASSIQDNEKLFF. Written as DNA, the CDR3 is TGTGCCAGTAGTATCCAGGATAATGAAAAACTGTTTTTT.